These 12 T cell receptor beta chains were sequenced from one sample in a study of OX40 agonist ivuxolimab in advanced cancers. TCRdb's table, derived via immunoSEQ multiplex PCR, lists solely in-frame clones and lacks some. The sample lists under 100,000 clones, around 85% occurring once. The input for sequencing was CD4+ or CD8+ T cells sorted from blood, taken in a trial of the OX40 agonist ivuxolimab. Every receptor here comes from an adult with an advanced solid tumor such as melanoma, head and neck, liver or kidney cancer.

This chain links TRBV6-1 with TRBJ1-5; D not resolved. In germline, CDR1 is MNHNS, CDR2 SASEGT. V was cut by 6 bases and J by 6 bases, with 12 bases left in between. The CDR3 sequence is 13 residues long. The CDR3 nucleotides read TGTGCCAGCAGCGGGGAAGTTAGTCAGCCCCAGCATTTT. Protein sequence: CASSGEVSQPQHF.

CDR3 in amino acids: CASSADRANTGELFF. The CDR3 bases are TGCGCCAGCAGCGCAGACAGGGCGAACACCGGGGAGCTGTTTTTT. The chain is built from TRBV5-1 and TRBJ2-2; 7 nucleotides align to TRBD1. Looked up from germline, CDR1 is SGHRS and CDR2 is YFSETQ. V trimming: 4 bases; J trimming: 0 bases; junction bases outside the gene matches: 3. The CDR3 has 15 residues.

V is TRBV5-8 and J is TRBJ2-7; 10 nucleotides align to TRBD1. V was pared by 4 bases and J by 4 bases, with 8 bases of the junction left unmatched. The CDR3 runs 15 residues. CDR1 and CDR2 from the germline V gene are SGHTS and YDEGEE. CDR3 residues: CASSQMGTGEYEQYF. CDR3 DNA: TGTGCCAGCAGCCAAATGGGGACAGGGGAGTACGAGCAGTACTTC.

The chain recombines TRBV2 with TRBJ2-7; D may correspond to TRBD1 or TRBD2 (5 bases each). The germline V gene has CDR1 SNHLY and CDR2 FYNNEI. This CDR3 comprises 14 residues. V lost 4 bases, J lost 3 bases, and 13 bases lay in between. The CDR3 sequence: CASSGGVNDYEQYF. In DNA form, the CDR3 reads TGTGCCAGCAGTGGAGGGGTCAACGACTACGAGCAGTACTTC.

This chain uses TRBV6-5 with TRBJ1-3; D unresolved. The V gene lost 2 bases and the J gene lost 0 bases, with 5 bases spanning the gap. Germline CDR1 is MNHEY and CDR2 is SVGAGI. This CDR3 spans 14 amino acids. This chain's CDR3 is CASSYGDSGNTIYF. In nucleotides, the CDR3 is TGTGCCAGCAGTTACGGTGACTCTGGAAACACCATATATTTT.

The chain links TRBV9 to TRBJ2-7; D remains ambiguous. V lost 0 bases, J lost 2 bases, and 6 bases lay in between. Germline assignment: CDR1 SGDLS and CDR2 YYNGEE. The CDR3 is 13 residues long. The CDR3 reads CASSVAPTYEQYF. As DNA, the CDR3 is TGTGCCAGCAGCGTAGCCCCTACCTACGAGCAGTACTTC.

The V call is TRBV6-5, the J call TRBJ1-4; tentative D call: TRBD1 (5 bases). CDR3 length equals 13 residues. The germline V and J ends were trimmed by 3 bases and 6 bases, with 8 bases remaining between them. Germline CDR1 MNHEY, CDR2 SVGAGI. The CDR3 reads CASSYRGDEKLFF. The CDR3 DNA follows: TGTGCCAGCAGTTATAGGGGAGATGAAAAACTGTTTTTT.

CDR3 loop: CASSRLGAGVAYEQYF. The CDR3 region has the DNA TGTGCCAGCAGCCGCCTGGGAGCGGGGGTAGCCTACGAGCAGTACTTC. This chain links TRBV5-6 with TRBJ2-7; 8 nucleotides agree with TRBD2. The V gene's germline CDR1 is SGHDT and CDR2 YYEEEE. There are 16 residues in the CDR3. V dropped 4 bases and J dropped 2; count of bases not matched to a gene: 11.

The CDR3, as DNA: TGCGCCAGCAGTAGTCTAGCGGGAGATGCCTATGAGCAGTTCTTC. Translating gives CASSSLAGDAYEQFF. The chain employs TRBV10-1 and TRBJ2-1, with 10 bases identical to TRBD2. CDR1 WNHNN and CDR2 SYGVQD come from the germline V gene (reference sequence). The CDR3 sequence is 15 residues long. V trimming: 5 bases; J trimming: 8 bases; junction bases outside the gene matches: 9.

The chain recombines TRBV10-2 with TRBJ2-7; possible D gene TRBD2, 5 bases. This CDR3 has 14 amino acids. Germline CDR1 and CDR2: WSHSY and SAAADI. V was pared by 4 bases and J by 7 bases, with 17 bases between. The DNA of the CDR3 is TGCGCCAGCAGTGGAGGGCAGCCCGTAAAGGAGCAGTACTTC. The encoded protein is CASSGGQPVKEQYF.

V is TRBV4-1 and J is TRBJ2-1; 8 nucleotides align to TRBD2. Trimming removed 1 base from V and 6 bases from J; junction bases left unmatched: 11. The CDR3 length is 17 residues. CDR1 is MGHRA and CDR2 is YSYEKL in the germline V gene. The CDR3 DNA reads TGCGCCAGCAGCCAAGTAGATATGGGACTAGTGTCCAATGAGCAGTTCTTC. Translation: CASSQVDMGLVSNEQFF.

V usage is TRBV19 and J usage is TRBJ2-3; TRBD1 agrees at 7 bases. Germline CDR1 is LNHDA and CDR2 is SQIVND (reference sequence). The CDR3 runs 16 residues. V dropped 1 base and J dropped 1; count of bases not matched to a gene: 5. CDR3 nucleotide sequence: TGTGCCAGTAGTATAGTTTATACAGGGGGCACAGATACGCAGTATTTT. It codes for CASSIVYTGGTDTQYF. Complete variable domain (other parts from reference TRBV19 and TRBJ2-3): DGGITQSPKYLFRKEGQNVTLSCEQNLNHDAMYWYRQDPGQGLRLIYYSQIVNDFQKGDIAEGYSVSREKKESFPLTVTSAQKNPTAFYLCASSIVYTGGTDTQYFGPGTRLTVL.